Shown below are 15 T cell receptor beta chains from a single sample sequenced in a study of T-cell reconstitution after alpha-beta-depleted transplantation in children. Molecular barcoding with unique molecular identifiers was used for the TCRbeta library. TCRdb passed the PCR reads through MiXCR, listing each CDR3 protein once. The sample has a few hundred thousand distinct CDR3 sequences; roughly 20% are singletons. The sequencing used PBMCs from the stem cell graft donor, collected from the stem cell graft. The receptors were sampled from a human donor who donated a stem cell graft to a child with acute myeloid leukemia.

This clonotype came up once. The chain links TRBV28 to TRBJ1-1; TRBD1 agrees at 10 bases. CDR1 and CDR2 (germline): MDHEN, SYDVKM. Trimming removed 5 bases from V and 7 bases from J; junction bases left unmatched: 4. The CDR3 length is 13 residues. Here the CDR3 DNA reads TGTGCCAGCAGTCCGGGGACAGGGGTTGAAGCTTTCTTT. This translates into CASSPGTGVEAFF.

The chain has TRBV20-1 and TRBJ2-1; D is possibly TRBD2 (5 bases). CDR3 length: 16 residues. Trimming left V 5 bases short and J 0 bases short, with 17 bases between. CDR1 and CDR2 from the germline V gene are DFQATT and SNEGSKA (reference sequence). The DNA of the CDR3 is TGCAGTGCTTCCCCTCTAGCTGCGAGCTCCTACAATGAGCAGTTCTTC. It is translated as CSASPLAASSYNEQFF.

This sequence joins TRBV28 and TRBJ2-1, with 7 bases fitting TRBD2. The CDR3 spans 14 residues. CDR1 is MDHEN, CDR2 SYDVKM, per germline. With V trimmed by 6 bases and J by 5 bases, 7 bases remained unmatched. The chain's CDR3 is CASRAGSPNNEQFF. The CDR3 DNA is TGTGCCAGCAGAGCGGGATCGCCTAACAATGAGCAGTTCTTC.

This clonotype was seen only a few times. The J gene is TRBJ2-1, the V gene TRBV7-6, with D possibly matching TRBD2 (6 bases). The CDR3 is 14 amino acids. The V end was cut by 5 bases, the J end by 4 bases, with 12 bases between. CDR1 and CDR2 from the germline V gene are SGHVS and FNYEAQ. The CDR3 sequence: CASSLGGWYNEQFF. In DNA form, the CDR3 reads TGTGCCAGCAGCCTTGGGGGGTGGTACAATGAGCAGTTCTTC.

The rearrangement uses TRBV28 and TRBJ2-3; TRBD2 aligns across 7 bases. Germline V gives CDR1 MDHEN, CDR2 SYDVKM. This CDR3 has 17 amino acids. The ends lost 6 bases at V and 3 bases at J; junction bases unmatched: 15. The CDR3 sequence: CASRTTVTGGSTDTQYF. CDR3 nucleotide sequence: TGTGCCAGCAGAACTACTGTAACTGGCGGGAGTACAGATACGCAGTATTTT.

This clonotype showed up many times. This chain connects TRBV4-2 to TRBJ2-1; a weak D match, TRBD1 (6 bases). Germline CDR1 reads LGHNA; CDR2 reads YNFKEQ. The V end was cut by 2 bases, the J end by 5 bases, with 16 bases between. This CDR3 has 16 amino acids. CDR3 loop: CASSQQGLMVHNEQFF. CDR3 nucleotides: TGTGCCAGCAGCCAACAGGGGTTAATGGTCCACAATGAGCAGTTCTTC.

This clonotype was seen repeatedly, ten times or more. The chain employs TRBV20-1 and TRBJ2-3, with 14 positions matching TRBD2. CDR3 length: 16 amino acids. After removal of 6 bases from V and 2 bases from J, the junction contained 7 bases not matched to a gene. The germline V gene has CDR1 DFQATT and CDR2 SNEGSKA (reference sequence). The CDR3 DNA reads TGCAGTGCGCTATCGACTAGCGGGAGGGACACAGATACGCAGTATTTT. Translating gives CSALSTSGRDTDTQYF.

This clonotype was counted a few times. This sequence joins TRBV12-3 or TRBV12-4 and TRBJ1-2; 9 bases align to TRBD1. The CDR3 is made up of 14 amino acids. V shed 2 bases, J shed 8 bases, and the junction held 6 bases outside the gene matches. In nucleotides, the CDR3 is TGTGCCAGCAGTTTACCCGGGACAGGGTACGGCTACACCTTC. Translation: CASSLPGTGYGYTF.

V is TRBV27 and J is TRBJ2-5, with no clear D. The ends were cut back, 3 bases at V and 2 bases at J, with 10 bases in the middle. This CDR3 spans 14 amino acids. CDR1 is MNHEY, CDR2 SMNVEV, per germline (reference sequence). CDR3 amino acids: CASSFGGRQETQYF. The CDR3 DNA follows: TGTGCCAGCAGTTTTGGTGGGCGGCAAGAGACCCAGTACTTC.

Only a few counts were recorded for this clonotype. V usage is TRBV20-1 and J usage is TRBJ2-2; 7 bases fit TRBD1. Germline V gives CDR1 DFQATT, CDR2 SNEGSKA (reference sequence). This CDR3 contains 14 residues. The V segment lost 6 bases and the J segment 4 bases; nucleotides outside the gene matches: 8. The CDR3 sequence: CSADTGDRTGELFF. The CDR3 DNA is TGCAGTGCCGATACAGGGGATCGCACCGGGGAGCTGTTTTTT.

The rearrangement links TRBV25-1 to TRBJ2-7; tentatively, D is TRBD2 (5 bases). The CDR3 is made up of 15 amino acids. Germline CDR1 MGHDK, CDR2 SYGVNS. The V gene lost 4 bases and the J gene lost 4 bases, with 17 bases spanning the gap. CDR3 residues: CASSVSSGLDYEQYF. The DNA for the CDR3 is TGTGCCAGCAGTGTCAGCAGCGGCCTCGATTACGAGCAGTACTTC.

This clonotype was seen only a few times. The rearrangement uses TRBV7-9 and TRBJ2-7; TRBD2 is a possible D gene (5 bases). V was trimmed by 1 base and J by 4 bases, leaving 14 bases between them. This CDR3 has 15 amino acids. Germline V CDR1 and CDR2: SEHNR, FQNEAQ (reference sequence). The CDR3 nucleotides read TGTGCCAGCAGCTTAGGGGAGTGGCCTCGTTACGAGCAGTACTTC. This encodes CASSLGEWPRYEQYF.

The V and J genes are TRBV28 and TRBJ2-1, with 13 bases aligning to TRBD2. CDR3 length: 17 amino acids. Per the germline V gene, CDR1 is MDHEN and CDR2 is SYDVKM. V lost 4 bases and J lost 6; bases outside the gene matches: 9. As DNA, the CDR3 is TGTGCCAGCAGTTCCCCCCGGACTAGCGGGAGTATCAATGAGCAGTTCTTC. Its protein product is CASSSPRTSGSINEQFF.

The rearrangement links TRBV24-1 to TRBJ1-2, with TRBD1 as a possible D gene (5 bases). Trimming shortened V by 3 bases and J by 4 bases, and 11 bases separated the two germline ends. Germline V gene data show CDR1 as KGHDR and CDR2 as SFDVKD. This CDR3 region has 14 residues. The chain's CDR3 is CATSDRQNSYGYTF. Written as DNA, the CDR3 is TGTGCCACCAGTGATCGACAGAATTCCTATGGCTACACCTTC.

This clonotype has a handful of counts. This chain uses TRBV20-1 with TRBJ2-1; 8 bases fit TRBD2. This CDR3 has 13 amino acids. V lost 1 base and J lost 7; bases outside the gene matches: 3. CDR1 is DFQATT, CDR2 SNEGSKA, per germline (reference sequence). For the CDR3, the DNA is TGCAGTGCTAGAGCGGGAGGGCGGAATGAGCAGTTCTTC. Translation gives CSARAGGRNEQFF.